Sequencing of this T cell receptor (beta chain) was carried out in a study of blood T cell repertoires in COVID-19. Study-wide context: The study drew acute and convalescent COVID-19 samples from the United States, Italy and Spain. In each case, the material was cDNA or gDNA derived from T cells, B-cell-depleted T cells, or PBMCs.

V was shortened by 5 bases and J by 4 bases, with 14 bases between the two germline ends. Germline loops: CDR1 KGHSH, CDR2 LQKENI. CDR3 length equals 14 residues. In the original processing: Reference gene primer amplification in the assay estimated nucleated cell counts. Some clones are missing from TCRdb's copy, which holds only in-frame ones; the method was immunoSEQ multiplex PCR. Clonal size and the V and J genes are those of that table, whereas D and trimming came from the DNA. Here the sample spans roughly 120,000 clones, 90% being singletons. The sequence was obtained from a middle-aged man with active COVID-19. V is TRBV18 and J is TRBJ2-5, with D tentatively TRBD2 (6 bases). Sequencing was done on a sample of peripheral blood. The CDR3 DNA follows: TGTGCCAGCTCAAAATCGGGGGTAGGAGAGACCCAGTACTTC. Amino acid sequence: CASSKSGVGETQYF.